Reported below is one T cell receptor beta chain. This sample stems from a study of blood T cell repertoires in COVID-19. Sequencing used immunoSEQ multiplex PCR; TCRdb keeps in-frame clones, though not all of them. The table shows around 100,000 clones, with roughly 80% occurring only once. Germline CDR1 reads MDHEN; CDR2 reads SYDVKM. V was cut by 8 bases and J by 12 bases, with 19 bases left in between. CDR3 size: 13 residues. The chain couples TRBV28 to TRBJ1-4; a weak D match, TRBD1 (6 bases). Sequenced input: peripheral blood. The receptor was derived from a man between 65 and 85 years old with acute or convalescent COVID-19. DNA for the CDR3: TGTGCCAGCGTTTCCGGGGGGGGCGCAGAACTGTTTTTT. Its protein is CASVSGGGAELFF.